A selection of T cell receptor beta chains follows, all from one sample in a study of cytomegalovirus exposure and HLA in healthy donors. TCRdb's table, derived via immunoSEQ multiplex PCR, lists solely in-frame clones and lacks some. The data contain 150,000 to 180,000 clones, roughly 83% of them singletons. Sequences were obtained from PBMCs. These receptors all come from a man aged 25-40 years in good health and CMV-seropositive. CDR3s include the opening cysteine and the closing phenylalanine or tryptophan. A D gene is named only where the DNA matches it firmly. Only some rows state a clone size, as once, few, many or a class for expanded clones.

v_call: TRBV4-3
d_call: -
j_call: TRBJ2-2
clone_size: -
cdr3_nt: TGCGCCAGCAGCCAAGAGCCGGGGTACACCGGGGAGCTGTTTTTT
cdr3_aa: CASSQEPGYTGELFF

v_call: TRBV9
d_call: -
j_call: TRBJ1-5
clone_size: -
cdr3_nt: TGTGCCAGCAGCGTAGGCTCCGGGAATAATCAGCCCCAGCATTTT
cdr3_aa: CASSVGSGNNQPQHF

v_call: TRBV14
d_call: TRBD2
j_call: TRBJ2-3
clone_size: -
cdr3_nt: TGTGCCAGCAGACGGTCTAGCGGGCAAAGCACAGATACGCAGTATTTT
cdr3_aa: CASRRSSGQSTDTQYF

v_call: TRBV6-5
d_call: TRBD1
j_call: TRBJ2-5
clone_size: -
cdr3_nt: TGTGCCAGCACCCAGGGGGCCCAAGAGACCCAGTACTTC
cdr3_aa: CASTQGAQETQYF

v_call: TRBV5-4
d_call: -
j_call: TRBJ2-6
clone_size: -
cdr3_nt: TGTGCCAGCAGCTTGGGCAGCTCTGGGGCCAACGTCCTGACTTTC
cdr3_aa: CASSLGSSGANVLTF

v_call: TRBV19
d_call: -
j_call: TRBJ1-5
clone_size: -
cdr3_nt: TGTGCCAGTATAGGGAGTTCTGGCAATCAGCCCCAGCATTTT
cdr3_aa: CASIGSSGNQPQHF

v_call: TRBV19
d_call: -
j_call: TRBJ1-3
clone_size: -
cdr3_nt: TGTGCCAGTAGTCTCGCCTCGGGAGGCACTGGAAACACCATATATTTT
cdr3_aa: CASSLASGGTGNTIYF

v_call: TRBV5-1
d_call: -
j_call: TRBJ1-1
clone_size: few
cdr3_nt: TGCGCCAGCAGCTTGGATCTCAGGGAGGGAACTGAAGCTTTCTTT
cdr3_aa: CASSLDLREGTEAFF

v_call: TRBV6-5
d_call: -
j_call: TRBJ1-1
clone_size: -
cdr3_nt: TGTGCCAGCAGTCTCGGGAGTGAATGGGGCACTGAAGCTTTCTTT
cdr3_aa: CASSLGSEWGTEAFF

v_call: TRBV27
d_call: TRBD1
j_call: TRBJ2-7
clone_size: -
cdr3_nt: TGTGCCAGCAGTTCCACCAGGACAGGAATTTCCTACGAGCAGTACTTC
cdr3_aa: CASSSTRTGISYEQYF

v_call: TRBV5-4
d_call: -
j_call: TRBJ2-1
clone_size: once
cdr3_nt: TGTGCCAGCAGTTCTGACTCGAACTCCTACAATGAGCAGTTCTTC
cdr3_aa: CASSSDSNSYNEQFF

v_call: TRBV9
d_call: -
j_call: TRBJ1-1
clone_size: -
cdr3_nt: TGTGCCAGCAGCTCCGAATGGAGGACTGAAGCTTTCTTT
cdr3_aa: CASSSEWRTEAFF

v_call: TRBV25-1
d_call: TRBD2
j_call: TRBJ2-3
clone_size: -
cdr3_nt: TGTGCCAGCAGCCGGGGGGAGACGATAGATACGCAGTATTTT
cdr3_aa: CASSRGETIDTQYF

v_call: TRBV15
d_call: -
j_call: TRBJ2-7
clone_size: -
cdr3_nt: TGTGCCACCAGCAGAGATCGGGGGGCAGGTTACGAGCAGTACTTC
cdr3_aa: CATSRDRGAGYEQYF

v_call: TRBV10-3
d_call: -
j_call: TRBJ1-2
clone_size: -
cdr3_nt: TGTGCCATCAGTGAGTCGCAGGGGACCTATGGCTACACCTTC
cdr3_aa: CAISESQGTYGYTF

v_call: TRBV5-5
d_call: -
j_call: TRBJ2-7
clone_size: -
cdr3_nt: TGTGCCAGCAGCTTGGTACCAGATTACGAGCAGTACTTC
cdr3_aa: CASSLVPDYEQYF

v_call: TRBV5-1
d_call: TRBD2
j_call: TRBJ2-3
clone_size: -
cdr3_nt: TGCGCCAGCAGCCCCGGACTAGCGGGAGGCCTTGGAACTGACACAGATACGCAGTATTTT
cdr3_aa: CASSPGLAGGLGTDTDTQYF

v_call: TRBV4-3
d_call: TRBD1
j_call: TRBJ2-2
clone_size: -
cdr3_nt: TGCGCCAGCAGCCAAGAGACAGGGACCGGGGAGCTGTTTTTT
cdr3_aa: CASSQETGTGELFF

v_call: TRBV4-3
d_call: -
j_call: TRBJ1-2
clone_size: -
cdr3_nt: TGCGCCAGCAGCCAAGATATGGGGGGGGCCGACTATGGCTACACCTTC
cdr3_aa: CASSQDMGGADYGYTF

v_call: TRBV6-6
d_call: TRBD1
j_call: TRBJ1-2
clone_size: -
cdr3_nt: TGTGCCAGCAGAACAGGGGAGTCTGGCTACACCTTC
cdr3_aa: CASRTGESGYTF

v_call: TRBV5-1
d_call: -
j_call: TRBJ2-2
clone_size: -
cdr3_nt: TGCGCCAGCAGCTTGGGACAGCCTACCGGGGAGCTGTTTTTT
cdr3_aa: CASSLGQPTGELFF

v_call: TRBV25-1
d_call: -
j_call: TRBJ2-1
clone_size: -
cdr3_nt: TGTGCCAGCAGTGAGATTTCAGGACAGTCATACAATGAGCAGTTCTTC
cdr3_aa: CASSEISGQSYNEQFF

v_call: TRBV28
d_call: -
j_call: TRBJ2-4
clone_size: -
cdr3_nt: TGTGCCAGCAAGAAGCCCGGAGACGAGCCCGGGGGAAACATTCAGTACTTC
cdr3_aa: CASKKPGDEPGGNIQYF

v_call: TRBV19
d_call: TRBD1
j_call: TRBJ1-2
clone_size: -
cdr3_nt: TGTGCCACCTTTCCGCGACAGGGTTTTGGCTATGGCTACACCTTC
cdr3_aa: CATFPRQGFGYGYTF

v_call: TRBV7-3
d_call: TRBD2
j_call: TRBJ2-1
clone_size: -
cdr3_nt: TGTGCCAGCAGCTTAAATAGCGGGAGGGACAATGAGCAGTTCTTC
cdr3_aa: CASSLNSGRDNEQFF

v_call: TRBV19
d_call: -
j_call: TRBJ2-1
clone_size: -
cdr3_nt: TGTGCCAGTAGTCTCGGACAAGGGTACGGTGAGCAGTTCTTC
cdr3_aa: CASSLGQGYGEQFF

v_call: TRBV6-1
d_call: -
j_call: TRBJ1-2
clone_size: -
cdr3_nt: TGTGCCAGCAGTCTTTCCCAGGGAGGGAGCTATGGCTACACCTTC
cdr3_aa: CASSLSQGGSYGYTF

v_call: TRBV28
d_call: TRBD1
j_call: TRBJ1-2
clone_size: -
cdr3_nt: TGTGCCAGCAGCCGTCGGACAGGGGGCAGCTATGGCTACACCTTC
cdr3_aa: CASSRRTGGSYGYTF

v_call: TRBV6-1
d_call: -
j_call: TRBJ1-5
clone_size: -
cdr3_nt: TGTGCCAGCAGTGAGTGGGGGGGCGATAATCAGCCCCAGCATTTT
cdr3_aa: CASSEWGGDNQPQHF

v_call: TRBV5-1
d_call: TRBD1
j_call: TRBJ2-3
clone_size: few
cdr3_nt: TGCGCCAGCAGCTTGGAGTCCAGGGGGCCGACAGATACGCAGTATTTT
cdr3_aa: CASSLESRGPTDTQYF

v_call: TRBV4-2
d_call: -
j_call: TRBJ2-1
clone_size: -
cdr3_nt: TGTGCCAGCAGCCAAGCTCTCACCGGAGGCTCCTACAATGAGCAGTTCTTC
cdr3_aa: CASSQALTGGSYNEQFF

v_call: TRBV7-2
d_call: -
j_call: TRBJ2-7
clone_size: -
cdr3_nt: TGTGCCAGCAGCGCTGGGACAAATGAGGTCCACGAGCAGTACTTC
cdr3_aa: CASSAGTNEVHEQYF

v_call: TRBV30
d_call: TRBD2
j_call: TRBJ2-7
clone_size: -
cdr3_nt: TGTGCCTGGAGTCTTAGCGGGAGGTCCATGTACGAGCAGTACTTC
cdr3_aa: CAWSLSGRSMYEQYF

v_call: TRBV12-5
d_call: TRBD2
j_call: TRBJ2-7
clone_size: -
cdr3_nt: TGTGCTAGTGGGGAAAGAGGACTAGGAACTTACGAGCAGTACTTC
cdr3_aa: CASGERGLGTYEQYF

v_call: TRBV6-5
d_call: -
j_call: TRBJ1-1
clone_size: -
cdr3_nt: TGTGCCAGCAGCCCCGGGGGATCCCCGTCCGAAGCTTTCTTT
cdr3_aa: CASSPGGSPSEAFF

v_call: TRBV10-3
d_call: TRBD2
j_call: TRBJ2-3
clone_size: -
cdr3_nt: TGTGCCATCAGTGAGTCGACCGGGGGGTCGGCAGATACGCAGTATTTT
cdr3_aa: CAISESTGGSADTQYF

v_call: TRBV27
d_call: TRBD1
j_call: TRBJ1-5
clone_size: -
cdr3_nt: TGTGCCAGCAGTTCGGGATTAGGGACAGGGATCGTGGAGCCCCAGCATTTT
cdr3_aa: CASSSGLGTGIVEPQHF

v_call: TRBV11-1
d_call: -
j_call: TRBJ1-2
clone_size: once
cdr3_nt: TGTGCCAGCAGCTTAGAGGCCCGCAGGCCATATGGCTACACCTTC
cdr3_aa: CASSLEARRPYGYTF

v_call: TRBV18
d_call: -
j_call: TRBJ1-3
clone_size: -
cdr3_nt: TGTGCCAGCTCATCGCCGTTGAGAGGGGGCTCTGGAAACACCATATATTTT
cdr3_aa: CASSSPLRGGSGNTIYF

v_call: TRBV2
d_call: -
j_call: TRBJ1-6
clone_size: -
cdr3_nt: TGTGCCAGCAGTGAGGAGTCCGGTAATTCACCCCTCCACTTT
cdr3_aa: CASSEESGNSPLHF

v_call: TRBV15
d_call: -
j_call: TRBJ1-1
clone_size: -
cdr3_nt: TGTGCCACCAGCAGAGATGGGGCCCAGGACACTGAAGCTTTCTTT
cdr3_aa: CATSRDGAQDTEAFF

v_call: TRBV21-1
d_call: -
j_call: TRBJ2-7
clone_size: -
cdr3_nt: TGTGCCAGCAGCAAAAGAATCAGGGCTGAGGACGAGCAGTACTTC
cdr3_aa: CASSKRIRAEDEQYF

v_call: TRBV18
d_call: TRBD1
j_call: TRBJ1-1
clone_size: -
cdr3_nt: TGTGCCAGCTCACCATGGCGGGACAGGGATATTTTCACTGAAGCTTTCTTT
cdr3_aa: CASSPWRDRDIFTEAFF

v_call: TRBV9
d_call: -
j_call: TRBJ2-6
clone_size: -
cdr3_nt: TGTGCCAGCAGCCCAGGGGACTCTGGGGCCAACGTCCTGACTTTC
cdr3_aa: CASSPGDSGANVLTF

v_call: TRBV28
d_call: -
j_call: TRBJ1-5
clone_size: -
cdr3_nt: TGTGCCAGCAGTTCTCTCAGGGGTGGAATACAGCCCCAGCATTTT
cdr3_aa: CASSSLRGGIQPQHF

v_call: TRBV19
d_call: -
j_call: TRBJ2-7
clone_size: -
cdr3_nt: TGTGCCAGTAGTATAGAGGAGGGCTACGAGCAGTACTTC
cdr3_aa: CASSIEEGYEQYF

v_call: TRBV28
d_call: TRBD2
j_call: TRBJ2-7
clone_size: -
cdr3_nt: TGTGCCAGCAGTTTCTCTGGGACTAGCCCTGCCGAGGTGGAGCAGTACTTC
cdr3_aa: CASSFSGTSPAEVEQYF

v_call: TRBV7-9
d_call: TRBD2
j_call: TRBJ2-1
clone_size: -
cdr3_nt: TGTGCCAGCAGCCAGTCGAGCGGCCTGGGAGGGAATGAGCAGTTCTTC
cdr3_aa: CASSQSSGLGGNEQFF